This entry describes one T cell receptor beta chain. Its target is not known. This sample is drawn from a study of shared clonotypes between healthy human individuals. Assay used: immunoSEQ multiplex PCR; TCRdb lists only in-frame clones, some missing. The data contain about 2,100,000 clones, under 95% of them singletons. Germline loops: CDR1 MDHEN, CDR2 SYDVKM. Losses at the gene ends were 10 bases for V and 1 base for J; bases not matched to a gene: 20. The CDR3 is 19 residues long. Notes on the study in general: Larger estimated richness was generally recorded for naive subsets relative to memory subsets.

Naivety among CD8 cells was defined by CD45RO negativity and positive CCR7 selection, thereby excluding terminally differentiated effector memory CD45RA+ cells. Sequencing was carried out using naive CD8+ T cells from PBMCs. This chain uses TRBV28 with TRBJ2-5; TRBD1 matches at 11 bases. The source of this sequence is a man aged 18 to 29 in good health. Some clones in this sample may be carry-over from other donors' samples. CDR3 coding DNA: TGTGCCATCCCACCCCCGGGGAGGGGACAGGGGGTTACCCAAGAGACCCAGTACTTC. Protein sequence: CAIPPPGRGQGVTQETQYF.